This T cell receptor (beta chain) was identified in a study of Graves' ophthalmopathy and Graves' hyperthyroidism. The wider study: Pretreatment peripheral blood was obtained at initial diagnosis.

RNA transcripts were the template, and TCR beta CDR3 regions were amplified from them. After a first-round RT-PCR with HTBI primers, a second-round multiplex PCR was run. TCRdb reprocessed the multiplex PCR reads via MiXCR and lists one record per CDR3 protein. The table has 300,000 to 400,000 distinct CDR3 sequences, about a sixth seen once; the top ten hold roughly an eighth. Reliance was placed on clinical symptoms, serum thyroxine, TRAb, thyroid ultrasound and orbital computed tomography for diagnosis. Trimming shortened V by 6 bases and J by 2 bases, and 11 bases separated the two germline ends. The germline CDR1 and CDR2 sequences are MNHNS and SASEGT. The CDR3 length is 15 residues. Overall study results and limits: In blood appeared most of the expanded thyroid clonotypes whose frequency exceeded 0.001.

As regards this clonotype: Its antigen is unidentified.

The source is an adult man with Graves' ophthalmopathy. The chain combines TRBV6-1 with TRBJ2-6, with D possibly called TRBD1 or TRBD2 (5 bases each). Sequencing was carried out using peripheral blood. CDR3 in DNA: TGTGCCAGCAGCCGCGTGGGGGCTGGGGCCAACGTCCTGACTTTC. This gives the protein CASSRVGAGANVLTF.